This TCR beta chain was identified during a study of vaccination effects on CD4 cells after COVID-19. Study as a whole: It was with about 10 IU/ml IL-2 and about 10 ug/ml peptides that around 1.8 million PBMC per well were cultured.

Measured with immunoSEQ multiplex PCR; TCRdb has only the in-frame clones, and not every one. The repertoire holds under 40,000 clones, with 82% as singletons. Comment on this clone: The antigen remains undetermined.

Subsequent to a culture period of under twelve days, CD4+ T cells were isolated. Vaccinated recipients, who were negative for nucleocapsid antibodies, had no history of SARS-CoV-2 infection. Days 3 and 7 were when half the medium was replaced with IL-2 medium. The V end lost 6 bases, the J end lost 4 bases, and 15 bases lay between the germline ends. Per germline, CDR1 MNHEY and CDR2 SVGAGI. CDR3 length: 15 residues. The TCR sequence derives from a human donor who received a COVID-19 vaccine. The chain recombines TRBV6-5 with TRBJ1-4; tentatively, D is TRBD1 (6 bases). The sequencing here drew on CD4+ T cells from PBMCs cultured without peptide, taken before COVID-19 vaccination. This CDR3 reads CASSPRGFSNEKLFF. In nucleotides, the CDR3 is TGTGCCAGCAGCCCCAGGGGATTCAGTAATGAAAAACTGTTTTTT.